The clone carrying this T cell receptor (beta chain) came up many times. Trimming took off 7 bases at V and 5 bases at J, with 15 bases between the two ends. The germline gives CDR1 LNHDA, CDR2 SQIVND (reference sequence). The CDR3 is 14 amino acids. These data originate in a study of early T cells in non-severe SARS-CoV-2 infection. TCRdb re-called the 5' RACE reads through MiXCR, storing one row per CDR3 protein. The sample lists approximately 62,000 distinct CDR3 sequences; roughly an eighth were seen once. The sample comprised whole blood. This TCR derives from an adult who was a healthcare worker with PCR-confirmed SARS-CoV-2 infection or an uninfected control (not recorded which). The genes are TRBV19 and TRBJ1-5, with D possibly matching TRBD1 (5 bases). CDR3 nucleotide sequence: TGTGCCAGTATCATGGGGGGTTCTGATCAGCCCCAGCATTTT. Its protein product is CASIMGGSDQPQHF.